This record covers a single T cell receptor beta chain. Its cognate antigen is unknown. Checkpoint therapy with ipilimumab 1 mg/kg began 14 to 28 days after transplant. Dosing: nivolumab 3 mg/kg IV, weeks 1, 4, 7, 10, then every two weeks to week 26. From germline, CDR1 is SGHRS and CDR2 YFSETQ. Trimming cost V 0 bases and J 2 bases, with 9 bases left between them. The CDR3 contains 14 residues. This entry belongs to a study of ipilimumab plus nivolumab after autologous stem cell transplantation. Study-wide context: The myeloma group: high-risk transplant-naive, or relapse within 3 years after first autologous transplant.

General observations from the study: TCR repertoire, Treg phenotype and gut microbiota reportedly support more study of this approach.

Generated by immunoSEQ multiplex PCR, the TCRdb table keeps only in-frame clones and is missing some. In the table there are about 40,000 clones, approximately 92% of which are singletons. The chain combines TRBV5-1 with TRBJ2-7; D unresolved. Sequencing used PBMCs, obtained in a trial of ipilimumab plus nivolumab as post-transplant consolidation. This clonotype was obtained from a male donor with multiple myeloma. The CDR3 DNA follows: TGCGCCAGCAGCTTGGAATTCCAGGCCTACGAGCAGTACTTC. It translates to CASSLEFQAYEQYF.